The TCR beta chain under discussion was sequenced for a study of a mutant IDH1 vaccine in newly diagnosed glioma. The time point was: week 47, end of study. The study gave 300 ug of mutant IDH1 20-mer peptide per vaccine dose, with topical imiquimod. Scheduled for weeks 1, 3, 5, 7, 11, 15, 19 and 23, eight vaccinations were given to patients. Clones were read by immunoSEQ multiplex PCR, and TCRdb kept only the in-frame ones, dropping some. The sample has roughly 34,000 clones; approximately 92% are singletons. Germline V lookup: CDR1 SGHRS, CDR2 YFSETQ. The V end was cut by 4 bases, the J end by 10 bases, with 16 bases between. The CDR3 is 13 amino acids. Only one count was recorded for this clone. Its antigen is currently unknown.

The TCR sequence derives from a woman in her 40s with glioma. Specimen: PBMCs, collected from a glioma patient whose treatment included an IDH1 peptide vaccine. V is TRBV5-1 and J is TRBJ2-3; possibly TRBD2 for D (5 bases). The CDR3 here is CASSPGPQEAQYF. The CDR3 DNA is TGCGCCAGCAGCCCCGGCCCCCAGGAGGCGCAGTATTTT.